This T cell receptor (beta chain) comes out of a study of OX40 agonist ivuxolimab in advanced cancers. Note on this clone: What it binds is unknown.

V was clipped by 6 bases and J by 2 bases; unmatched bases: 4. CDR1 MNHEY and CDR2 SVGAGI come from the germline V gene. The CDR3 covers 14 residues. Only in-frame clones appear in the TCRdb table, and some are missing; sequencing was by immunoSEQ multiplex PCR. The sample yields about 89,000 clones, about 88% seen once. Overall study findings and caveats: Averaging showed that CD8+ T cells had more expanded clones than CD4+ did. Undetermined was the antigen specificity of the expanded peripheral T cells. Partial responders at 0.1-3.0 mg/kg had among the lowest clonal expansion. Within 6 weeks, CD4+ and CD8+ blood T cells expanded clonally at 0.1 to 3.0 mg/kg.

The receptor was isolated from an adult with an advanced solid tumor such as melanoma, head and neck, liver or kidney cancer. The chain employs TRBV6-5 and TRBJ1-5; 7 bases agree with TRBD1. The sequenced sample was CD4+ or CD8+ T cells sorted from blood, obtained in a trial of the OX40 agonist ivuxolimab. CDR3 bases: TGTGCCAGCAGCCCCGACAGGGGCAATCAGCCCCAGCATTTT. It translates to CASSPDRGNQPQHF.